This T cell receptor beta chain emerged from a study of T cells after yellow fever vaccination. The wider study: It was SMART-Seq v4 Ultra Low Input that prepared the fractions with low cell numbers. Study-level findings and limits: Though weaker, the secondary response peaked faster, on day 5 versus 15. Post-booster repertoires contained most primary-vaccination clones again (96% CD4, less than 90% CD8).

TCRdb fed the 5' RACE reads into MiXCR, producing one record per CDR3 protein. Here the sample spans some 200,000 distinct CDR3 sequences, around 3.1% being singletons. V was trimmed by 1 base and J by 4 bases, leaving 18 bases between them. In germline, CDR1 is LNHNV, CDR2 YYDKDF (reference sequence). This CDR3 has 17 amino acids. This clonotype was seen a handful of times. As yet, its antigen is unknown. The sequencing used CD4+ T cells sorted from PBMCs, collected 10 days after the yellow fever booster vaccination. The TCR originated in a man between 18 and 29 years old who received the YFV17D yellow fever vaccine. The rearrangement joins TRBV15 to TRBJ2-3, with D perhaps matching TRBD1 (6 bases). CDR3 loop: CATSRALRSGVPDTQYF. Here the CDR3 DNA reads TGTGCCACCAGCAGAGCCCTCCGGTCAGGGGTCCCAGATACGCAGTATTTT. Using reference TRBV15 and TRBJ2-3 for the parts outside the CDR3, the full variable domain is DAMVIQNPRYQVTQFGKPVTLSCSQTLNHNVMYWYQQKSSQAPKLLFHYYDKDFNNEADTPDNFQSRRPNTSFCFLDIRSPGLGDTAMYLCATSRALRSGVPDTQYFGPGTRLTVL.